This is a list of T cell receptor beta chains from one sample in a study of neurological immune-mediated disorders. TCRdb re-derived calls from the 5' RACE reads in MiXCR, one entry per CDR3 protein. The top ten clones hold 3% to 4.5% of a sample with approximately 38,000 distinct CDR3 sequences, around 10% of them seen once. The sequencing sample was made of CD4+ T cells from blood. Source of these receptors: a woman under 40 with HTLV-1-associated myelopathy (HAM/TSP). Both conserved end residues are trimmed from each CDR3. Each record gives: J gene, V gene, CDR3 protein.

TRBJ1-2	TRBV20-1	SARAGKYYGYT
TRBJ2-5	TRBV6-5	ASRTESTQY
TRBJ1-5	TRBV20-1	SAGQGAGYSNQPQH
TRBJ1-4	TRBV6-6	ASSSSDRVHEKLF
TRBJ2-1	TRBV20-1	SARDPGNEQF
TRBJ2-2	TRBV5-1	ASSQKAQGNTGELF
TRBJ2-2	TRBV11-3	ASSFRLVQNTGELF
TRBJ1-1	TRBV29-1	SVQGQGGTEAF
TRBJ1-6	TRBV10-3	AISESRTGHNSPLH
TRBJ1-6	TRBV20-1	SARDRAGTLNSPLH
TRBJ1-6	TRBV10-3	AISEVSEVSPLH
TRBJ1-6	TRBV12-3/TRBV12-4	ASSFQTDSNSPLH
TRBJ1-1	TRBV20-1	SATRDRETEAF
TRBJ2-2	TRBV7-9	ASSGGTGGPGELF
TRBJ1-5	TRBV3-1	ASSQGERGQGPQH
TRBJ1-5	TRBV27	ASSTRGDRPQH
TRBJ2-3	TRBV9	ANSVRGLAGVTDTQY
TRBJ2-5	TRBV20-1	SAMKQGVSQETQY
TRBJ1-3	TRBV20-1	SASGAFSGNTIY
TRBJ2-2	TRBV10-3	AISERGGYTGELF
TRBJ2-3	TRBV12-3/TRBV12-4	ASSLRGAGLRVGADTQY
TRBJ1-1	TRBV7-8	ASSLAGRGNTEAF
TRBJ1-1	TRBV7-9	ASSWGNTEAF
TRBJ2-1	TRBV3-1	ASSRTRQGEQF
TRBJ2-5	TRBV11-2	ASRWGGQQETQY
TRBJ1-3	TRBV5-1	ASGDFSGNTIY
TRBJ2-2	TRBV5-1	ASSFGLAGRNTGELF
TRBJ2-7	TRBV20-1	SARLGIEQY
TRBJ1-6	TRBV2	ASTTGNSPLH
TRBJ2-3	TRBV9	ASSVEGVTDTQY
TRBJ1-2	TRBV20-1	SATRFGGAFLRDYGYT
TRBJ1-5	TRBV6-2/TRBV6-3	ASSYSGRGVRQPQH
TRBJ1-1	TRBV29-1	SVDRIRDEAF
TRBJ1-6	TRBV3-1	ASSQDRWGISSPLH
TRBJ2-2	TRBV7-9	ASSFGNTGELF
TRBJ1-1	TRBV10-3	AISEPVPSTEAF
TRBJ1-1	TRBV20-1	SARRGGTEAF
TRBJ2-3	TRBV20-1	SATSGGAADTQY
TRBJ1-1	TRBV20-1	SARGGTRGGYTEAF
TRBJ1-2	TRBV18	ASSPQDSYGYT
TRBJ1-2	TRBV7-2	ASSLAGGNSYGYT
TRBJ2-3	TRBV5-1	ASSRGPTDTQY
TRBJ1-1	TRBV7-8	ASETGDYVTEAF
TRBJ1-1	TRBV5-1	ASSLTGARGKTEAF
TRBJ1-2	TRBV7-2	ASSYRDRRTYGYT
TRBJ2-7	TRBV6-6	ASTGHSYEQY
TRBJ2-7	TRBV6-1	ASGVEGGVTYEQY